This T cell receptor beta chain was sequenced during a study of healthy donors' naive CD4 and CD8 T cells. Whole-study context: TCR alpha primers covered all functional IMGT alpha gene variants. Findings and caveats of the study: The study did not address homeostatic proliferation effects in naive T cells. Positive CDR3 charge linked to CD4+ cells, negative to CD8+ cells. Most V and J genes were reportedly biased between naive CD4+ and CD8+ cells.

TCR libraries were built from approximately 0.55 ug of total RNA by linear amplification. One entry per CDR3 protein, called by TCRdb with MiXCR from the reads. The sample comprises 150,000 to 200,000 distinct CDR3 sequences, about 70% of which are singletons, and roughly 2.4% rests with the top ten. To note about this clonotype: What it binds is not known.

The CDR3 contains 13 residues. CDR1 is SGHKS, CDR2 YYEKEE, per germline (reference sequence). Trimming removed 2 bases at V and 7 bases at J, with 13 bases between. The sample taken for sequencing was naive CD4+ and CD8+ T cells sorted from blood, pooled from several donors. The chain recombines TRBV5-5 with TRBJ2-7; no reliable D call. The sequence was obtained from a pool of human donors in good health; the sample pools cells from several healthy donors. CDR3 in DNA: TGTGCCAGCAGCTTCCTTGGATCGGGTGAGCAGTACTTC. Translating it yields CASSFLGSGEQYF.